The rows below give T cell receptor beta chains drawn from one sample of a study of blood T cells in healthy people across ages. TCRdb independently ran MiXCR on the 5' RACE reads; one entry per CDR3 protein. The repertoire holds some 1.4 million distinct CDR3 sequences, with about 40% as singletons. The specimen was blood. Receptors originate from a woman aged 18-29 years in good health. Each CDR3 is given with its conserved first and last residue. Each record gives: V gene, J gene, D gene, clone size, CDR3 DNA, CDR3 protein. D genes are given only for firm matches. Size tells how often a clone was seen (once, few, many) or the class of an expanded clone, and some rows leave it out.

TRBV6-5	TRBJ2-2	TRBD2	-	TGTGCCAGCAGTTACTCTGCGGGAGCTAGGACCGGGGAGCTGTTTTTT	CASSYSAGARTGELFF
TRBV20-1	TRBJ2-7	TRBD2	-	TGCAGTGCTTACTCTAGCGGGGGGACCTACGAGCAGTACTTC	CSAYSSGGTYEQYF
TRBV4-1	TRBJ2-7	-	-	TGCGCCAGCAGCCAAGATCTTCCAGAACTCTACGAGCAGTACTTC	CASSQDLPELYEQYF
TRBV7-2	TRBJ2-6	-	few	TGTGCCAGCAGGCGTGGGGTCTCTGGGGCCAACGTCCTGACTTTC	CASRRGVSGANVLTF
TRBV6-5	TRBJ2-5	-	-	TGTGCCAGCAGTTTCAGGAGGACCCAGTACTTC	CASSFRRTQYF
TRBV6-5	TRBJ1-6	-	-	TGTGCCAGCAGTCGTGAGGGAAGCTATAATTCACCCCTCCACTTT	CASSREGSYNSPLHF
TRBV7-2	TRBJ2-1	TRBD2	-	TGTGCCAGCACCTCTGGCCGGCTAGCGGGAGCTTACAATGAGCAGTTCTTC	CASTSGRLAGAYNEQFF
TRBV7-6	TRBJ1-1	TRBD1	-	TGTGCCAGCACCGACCCTCGGACAGGGCAGACTGAAGCTTTCTTT	CASTDPRTGQTEAFF
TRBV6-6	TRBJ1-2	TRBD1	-	TGTGCCAGCAGTGGGACAGGGGGCTCAGAAGGCTACACCTTC	CASSGTGGSEGYTF
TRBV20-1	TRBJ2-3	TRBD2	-	TGCAGTGCTAGAGGGCAAGCGGGAGGTACAGATACGCAGTATTTT	CSARGQAGGTDTQYF
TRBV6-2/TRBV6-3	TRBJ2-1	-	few	TGTGCCAGCAGTTACGTTCGGGGGGACACCAACAATGAGCAGTTCTTC	CASSYVRGDTNNEQFF
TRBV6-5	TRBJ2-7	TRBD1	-	TGTGCCAGCAGTCGACAGGGGAGGCACGAGCAGTACTTC	CASSRQGRHEQYF
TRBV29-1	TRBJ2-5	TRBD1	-	TGCAGCGTTGTCGACAGGGGAGGAGAGACCCAGTACTTC	CSVVDRGGETQYF
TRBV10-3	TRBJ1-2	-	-	TGTGCCATCAGTGATCGCCAGGATCTCTATGGCTACACCTTC	CAISDRQDLYGYTF
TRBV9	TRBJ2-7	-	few	TGTGCCAGCAGCGTATCGGCGAACTCCTACGAGCAGTACTTC	CASSVSANSYEQYF
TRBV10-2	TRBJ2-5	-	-	TGCGCCAGCAGTGAGGGTCTCAGCCGCCAAGAGACCCAGTACTTC	CASSEGLSRQETQYF
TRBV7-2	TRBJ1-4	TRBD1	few	TGTGCCAGCAGCCCCCAAGGCAGGGGGCGGGAAAAACTGTTTTTT	CASSPQGRGREKLFF
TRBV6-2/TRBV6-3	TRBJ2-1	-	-	TGTGCCAGCAGTCGGCGGGACGGAACTTACAATGAGCAGTTCTTC	CASSRRDGTYNEQFF
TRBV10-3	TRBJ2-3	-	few	TGTGCCATCAGTGGGGGACCTAGAAGAACAGATACGCAGTATTTT	CAISGGPRRTDTQYF
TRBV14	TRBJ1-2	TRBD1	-	TGTGCCAGCAGCCCAGCACCGGGACAGGGCAACTATGGCTACACCTTC	CASSPAPGQGNYGYTF
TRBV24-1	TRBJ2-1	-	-	TGTGCCACCAGTCGACTAGTCGATGAGCAGTTCTTC	CATSRLVDEQFF
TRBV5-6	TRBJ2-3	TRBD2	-	TGTGCCAGCAGCTTGGCCTCACGAGCGGGAGGAGATACGCAGTATTTT	CASSLASRAGGDTQYF
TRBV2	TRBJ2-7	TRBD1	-	TGTGCCAGCAGCCCCGGCAGGGGGCTTGGCGAGCAGTACTTC	CASSPGRGLGEQYF
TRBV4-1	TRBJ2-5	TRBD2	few	TGCGCCAGCAGCCAAGATGGACTAGCGGGAGAAGAGACCCAGTACTTC	CASSQDGLAGEETQYF
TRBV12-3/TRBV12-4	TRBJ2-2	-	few	TGTGCCAGCCGACCAACGGGTCGCACAGATCCCGGGGAGCTGTTTTTT	CASRPTGRTDPGELFF
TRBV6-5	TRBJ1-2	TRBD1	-	TGTGCCAGCAAAAAGACAGGGGACTATGGCTACACCTTC	CASKKTGDYGYTF
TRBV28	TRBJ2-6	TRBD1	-	TGTGCCAGCATTAACCGGGACAGGGCTGGTGGGGCCAACGTCCTGACTTTC	CASINRDRAGGANVLTF
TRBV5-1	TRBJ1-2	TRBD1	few	TGCGCCAGCAGCTCCGGACAGGGGGGCTACACCTTC	CASSSGQGGYTF
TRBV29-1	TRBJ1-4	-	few	TGCAGCGCTGAGGCGAATGAAAAACTGTTTTTT	CSAEANEKLFF
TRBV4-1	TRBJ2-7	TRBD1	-	TGCGCCAGCAGCCAAGTTACCGGGACAGTAACGAGCTCCTACGAGCAGTACTTC	CASSQVTGTVTSSYEQYF
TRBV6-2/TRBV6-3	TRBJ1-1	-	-	TGTGCCAGCAGGGAAGGGGCCACTGAAGCTTTCTTT	CASREGATEAFF
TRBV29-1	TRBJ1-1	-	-	TGCAGCGCATATTACACTAAAGCTTTCTTT	CSAYYTKAFF
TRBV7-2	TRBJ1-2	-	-	TGTGCCAGCAGCTTACAAGGACCGCTCATTTTTAACTATGGCTACACCTTC	CASSLQGPLIFNYGYTF
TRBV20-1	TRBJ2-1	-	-	TGCAGTGCTGGTTTGGCCTCGAGCTCCTACAATGAGCAGTTCTTC	CSAGLASSSYNEQFF
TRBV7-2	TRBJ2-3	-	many	TGTGCCAGCAGCCCAGTCCGAGATACGCAGTATTTT	CASSPVRDTQYF
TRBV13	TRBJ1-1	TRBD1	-	TGTGCCAGCAGCCCATCACAGGGGGCGTCGGTCGGAGCTTTCTTT	CASSPSQGASVGAFF
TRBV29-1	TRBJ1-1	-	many	TGCAGCGTTGGCCCCAATGGGGGGGGTGACACTGAAGCTTTCTTT	CSVGPNGGGDTEAFF
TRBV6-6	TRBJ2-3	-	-	TGTGCCAGCAGTTCCTACGGGGACCTTTCGCAGTATTTT	CASSSYGDLSQYF
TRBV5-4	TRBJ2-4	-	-	TGTGCCAGCAGCTTGGGGGCGGGTCCTACCTACGTGGAGTACTTC	CASSLGAGPTYVEYF